Listed here is a single T cell receptor (beta chain). The antigen it binds to is not known. Base-call qualities are not available, and no considerably larger clone is one nucleotide away. The data were obtained in a study of blood T cell repertoires in COVID-19 (TCRdb year 2020). About the study as a whole: Samples from collaborators originated in the United States, Italy and Spain and spanned both the acute and convalescent phases of COVID-19. The prospective study material was composed of cDNA or gDNA derived from T cells, B-cell-depleted T cells, or PBMCs. The dataset comprised deeply sampled blood TCRbeta repertoires from subjects exposed to, actively infected with, or recovered from COVID-19. The repertoires were released in a freely available public database intended as a resource for research on the immune response to SARS-CoV-2. Samples were obtained from the ongoing ImmuneRACE study (first 160 participants) and from over 1,000 subjects provided by 6 global collaborators. Nearly every sample came with metadata listing a de-identified subject ID, COVID-19 status, age in years and sex. Where available, HLA class I and class II types were obtained from metadata supplied by the sample provider rather than from assay-based typing. Points the paper makes about the study in general: The amount of clinical and demographic metadata varied by source and participant and was provided uncurated.

The junction shows trimming of 8 bases on V and 5 bases on J, and the gene matches do not reach 10 bases of it. The germline V gene provides CDR1 SGHVS and CDR2 FQNEAQ. Its CDR3 holds 15 amino acids, cysteine through phenylalanine. Here the CDR3 DNA is all that survives: 45 bases in frame from base 1. TCRbeta CDR3 regions were amplified from genomic DNA by means of the immunoSEQ Assay, a bias-controlled multiplex PCR. Processing in the source paper ran as follows. The number of nucleated cells in each sample was estimated by amplification of reference gene primers within the assay. Sequence reads were collapsed and filtered to measure the absolute abundance of every unique TCRbeta CDR3 rearrangement. Productive Simpson clonality was computed per sample as the square root of Simpson's diversity index over productive rearrangements. This is the immuneACCESS table as TCRdb keeps it, with only in-frame sequences that have V and J called. A part of the clones is gone; compared with another copy, unresolved V genes explain less than half, and the rest is unexplained. V, J and clone size were drawn from that table, and D and trimming were deduced from the DNA. The sample data list under 350,000 clones, and 86% of these were observed just once. Roughly 4.5% of the sample is taken by the ten largest.

Participants in the prospective study were enrolled through a virtual design, were aged about 18 to 89 years, and lived in roughly 24 United States geographic areas. Cohort assignment in the prospective study relied on participant-reported clinical history from a screening survey and a study questionnaire. ImmuneRACE Cohort 3 recovered participants were defined by two consecutive negative NP/OP PCR tests, healthcare professional clearance, or symptom resolution. Mobile phlebotomists in the prospective study collected whole blood, serum and a nasopharyngeal or oropharyngeal swab from every participant. Prospective study participants could optionally give additional blood draws and questionnaires over an approximately 2-month period. Before DNA extraction, blood samples from the prospective study were shipped at room temperature or frozen.

Sequenced material: PBMCs or T cells enriched from blood (not recorded which). This receptor was identified in a man under 40 who had recovered from COVID-19. Recombination connected TRBV7-8 to TRBJ2-1, and TRBD1 matches 9 of the central bases. The nucleotide sequence reads as follows: TGTGCCAGCTCCTGGGGGACAGGGACAAACAATGAGCAGTTCTTC. This yields the protein CASSWGTGTNNEQFF.